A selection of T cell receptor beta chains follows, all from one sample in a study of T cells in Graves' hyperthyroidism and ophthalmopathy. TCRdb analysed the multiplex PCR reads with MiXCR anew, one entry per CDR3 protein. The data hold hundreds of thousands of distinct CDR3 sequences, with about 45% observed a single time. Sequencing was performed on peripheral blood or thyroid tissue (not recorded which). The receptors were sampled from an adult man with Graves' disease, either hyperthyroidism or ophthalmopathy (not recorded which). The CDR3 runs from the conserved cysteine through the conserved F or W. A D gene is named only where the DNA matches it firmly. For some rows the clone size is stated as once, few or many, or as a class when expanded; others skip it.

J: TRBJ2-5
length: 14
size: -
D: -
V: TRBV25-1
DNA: TGTGCCAGCACAGCCCAGGGGGGGAAAGAGACCCAGTACTTC
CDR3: CASTAQGGKETQYF

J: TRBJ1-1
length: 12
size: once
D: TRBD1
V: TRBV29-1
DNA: TGCAGCGGGCGGGACAGGGGGACTGAAGCTTTCTTT
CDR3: CSGRDRGTEAFF

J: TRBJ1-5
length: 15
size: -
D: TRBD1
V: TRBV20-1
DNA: TGCAGTGCTAGAGGAGGGACAGGGACGGAGCAGCCCCAGCATTTT
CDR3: CSARGGTGTEQPQHF

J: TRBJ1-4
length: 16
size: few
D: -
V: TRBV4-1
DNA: TGCGCCAGCAGCCAAGTGGGGACGGCAACTAATGAAAAACTGTTTTTT
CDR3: CASSQVGTATNEKLFF

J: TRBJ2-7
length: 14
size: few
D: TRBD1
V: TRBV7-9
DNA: TGTGCCAGCAGCCAAACGGGACAGCTAGAGGAGCAGTACTTC
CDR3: CASSQTGQLEEQYF

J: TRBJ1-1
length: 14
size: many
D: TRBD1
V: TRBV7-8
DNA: TGTGCCAGCAGCCCACCTTCAGGGGGCACTGAAGCTTTCTTT
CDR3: CASSPPSGGTEAFF

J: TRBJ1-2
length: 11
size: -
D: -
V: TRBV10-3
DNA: TGTGCCATCAGTGAGGGGGGCGGCTACACCTTC
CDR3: CAISEGGGYTF

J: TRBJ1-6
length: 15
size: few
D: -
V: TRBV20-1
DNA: TGCAGTGCTTGGGACCGCCCGGAATATAATTCACCCCTCCACTTT
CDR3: CSAWDRPEYNSPLHF

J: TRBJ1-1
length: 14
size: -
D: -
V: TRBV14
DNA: TGTGCCAGCAGCCAAACGTGGTATCCCACTGAAGCTTTCTTT
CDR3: CASSQTWYPTEAFF

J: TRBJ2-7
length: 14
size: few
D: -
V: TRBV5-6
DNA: TGTGCCAGCAGCGAGGGCGGCCAGCGGGACGAGCAGTACTTC
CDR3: CASSEGGQRDEQYF

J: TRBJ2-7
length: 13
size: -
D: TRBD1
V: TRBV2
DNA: TGTGCCAGCAGCAACGGACAGGGAGACGAGCAGTACTTC
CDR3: CASSNGQGDEQYF

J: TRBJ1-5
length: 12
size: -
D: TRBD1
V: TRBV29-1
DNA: TGCAGCGTTGCGGACAGGGGTTCTCCCCAGCATTTT
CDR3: CSVADRGSPQHF

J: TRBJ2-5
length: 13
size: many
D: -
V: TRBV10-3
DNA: TGTGCCATCCAACATGACTTGATGGAGACCCAGTACTTC
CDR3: CAIQHDLMETQYF

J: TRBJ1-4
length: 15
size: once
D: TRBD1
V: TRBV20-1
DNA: TGCAGTGCTAGGGAAGCGGGACAGGGTAATGAAAAACTGTTTTTT
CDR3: CSAREAGQGNEKLFF

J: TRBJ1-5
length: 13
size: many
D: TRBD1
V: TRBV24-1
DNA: TGTGCCACCCCGGGGCAGGGGGAACAGCCCCAGCATTTT
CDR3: CATPGQGEQPQHF

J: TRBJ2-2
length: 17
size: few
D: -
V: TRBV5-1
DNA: TGCGCCAGCAGCTTGGCGGTTTCCAGCGGGAACACCGGGGAGCTGTTTTTT
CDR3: CASSLAVSSGNTGELFF

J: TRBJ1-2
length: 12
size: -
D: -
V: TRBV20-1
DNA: TGCAGCTTGGATCGGCCAGTCTATGGCTACACCTTC
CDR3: CSLDRPVYGYTF

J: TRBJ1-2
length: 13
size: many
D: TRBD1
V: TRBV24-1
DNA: TGTGCCACCAGCGCAGGGGGGGACTATGGCTACACCTTC
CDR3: CATSAGGDYGYTF

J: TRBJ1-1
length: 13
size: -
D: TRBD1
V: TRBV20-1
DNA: TGCAGTGCCCCCAGAACAGGGGGCACTGAAGCTTTCTTT
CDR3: CSAPRTGGTEAFF

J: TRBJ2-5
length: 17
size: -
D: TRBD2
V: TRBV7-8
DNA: TGTGCCAGCAGCAGACAGGGGCCACTAGCGGGGGTGGAGACCCAGTACTTC
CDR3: CASSRQGPLAGVETQYF

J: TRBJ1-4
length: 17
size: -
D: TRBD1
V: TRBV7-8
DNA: TGTGCCAGCAGCTTATATGGACAGGGGGTCGGAAATGAAAAACTGTTTTTT
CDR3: CASSLYGQGVGNEKLFF

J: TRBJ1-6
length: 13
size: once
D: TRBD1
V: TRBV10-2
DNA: TGCGTCAGCTCAGAGGGACAGAATTCACCCCTCCACTTT
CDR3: CVSSEGQNSPLHF

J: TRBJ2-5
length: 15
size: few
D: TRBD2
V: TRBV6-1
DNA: TGTGCCAGCAGTGCACTAGCGGGGGCCCAAGAGACCCAGTACTTC
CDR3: CASSALAGAQETQYF

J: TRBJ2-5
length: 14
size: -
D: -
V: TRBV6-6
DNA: TGTGCCAGCAGTGGCACGGGATTACAAGAGACCCAGTACTTC
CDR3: CASSGTGLQETQYF

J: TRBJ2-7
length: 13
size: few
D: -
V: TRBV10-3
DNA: TGTGCCATAAAGCCGGGGACAAGTGATGAGCAGTACTTC
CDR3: CAIKPGTSDEQYF